This T cell receptor beta chain is from a study of cytomegalovirus exposure and HLA in healthy donors (dated by TCRdb to 2017 to 2019). Broadly, across the study: According to an earlier analysis of a few hundred of the donors, some 180 million T cells yielded roughly 110 million unique TCR beta sequences and approximately 300 Gb of sequence data. The study aimed to test whether signatures of past pathogen exposure could be identified by cataloging public T cell receptors. Among the 398 genotyped donors, approximately 81% belonged to the genetic ancestry cluster associated with self-reported Caucasian donors. In addition to the first cohort of around 670 subjects, a separate validation cohort of approximately 120 different subjects was used. Four or five DR-DQ haplotypes were handled as single units for association and clustering, since linkage in the cohort was strong. To predict cytomegalovirus infection status, the study combined high-throughput TCR immunosequencing, statistical association of individual TCRs with disease status, and machine learning. Donor age, sex, ethnicity and CMV serostatus were collected together with the repertoire data. A later genetic analysis used genome-wide SNP genotypes for about 55% of the 666 donors, treating that subset as a discovery cohort. An early release that covered fewer than 750 HLA-typed donors contained 300 to 350 gigabases of sequencing data and tens of millions of unique TCR sequences. All discovery cohort repertoires had been generated on a single sequencing platform. Using immunosequencing, the study profiled T cell repertoires from 500 to 800 subjects and related those repertoires to cytomegalovirus serostatus. The later analysis used no new phenotypic data to find candidate immune exposures, relying instead on TCR beta sequences and their occurrence across donors. HLA typing covered class I and class II loci at four-digit resolution. Typing coverage varied by locus: 629-630 donors for A, B, C, DRB1 and DQB1; under 550 for DQA1; about 570 for DPA1; more than 450 for DPB1. Among roughly 400 genotyped donors of the cohort, an average of around 240,000 unique TCR beta nucleotide sequences were sequenced per donor, around 18% of them non-productive. To study patterns of TCR occurrence, a later analysis re-analyzed previously published TCR beta repertoires from 666 donors and added high-resolution HLA genotyping. In an earlier analysis of 550 to 700 of the donors, high-throughput TCR beta sequencing was used to judge whether each TCR beta V gene segment behaved as functional or pseudogenic. Broader findings and caveats from the paper: Most TCR sequences were observed very rarely across donors, whereas some public TCRs were present in many individuals. In this cohort, only TCR beta chains were sequenced, and detectable features were limited by the absence of alpha or paired-chain data. At a false discovery rate of 0.05, a later analysis linked under 20,000 TCR beta sequences to specific HLA alleles. A further reported finding was that TCR beta sequences accurately predicted the HLA-A and HLA-B alleles for most subjects in the first cohort. In an earlier analysis of a few hundred of the donors, most TCR beta V segments were observed in productive rearrangements about 87% or about 30% of the time, broadly matching IMGT annotations. Assigning TCR associations to individual alleles was difficult when HLA alleles, especially DR and DQ, strongly co-occurred. It was suggested by the authors that the approach could potentially be generalized to other disease states and immunological phenotypes. In vitro tests confirmed that a few of the cytomegalovirus-associated TCR beta chains recognize cytomegalovirus antigens. In the study, around 150 TCR beta chains were listed as associated with cytomegalovirus. Correlated functional status among segregating V segments might be attributable to linkage disequilibrium, but an unknown experimental factor could not be ruled out. In a later analysis, most CMV-associated TCR beta chains were found to appear HLA-restricted, with HLA associations seemingly driven largely by CMV exposure. Compared with the approximately 670-donor mean, donors in an Asian-associated ancestry cluster had fewer N-insertions in productive TCRs, according to a later genetic analysis. Several of the top co-occurrence clusters appeared to be linked to parvovirus B19, influenza, CMV and Epstein-Barr virus, according to a later analysis. The earlier analysis of approximately 540 of the donors excluded roughly 16 rarely observed V segments, including chromosome 9 orphons, because counts were too low. Some IMGT-functional V segments, including TRBV6-2 and TRBV6-3, could not be told apart with the 87-base-pair reads, so those segments were excluded. An association between a missense DCLRE1C variant and V-gene and J-gene trimming of TCR beta chains was found in a later genetic analysis and replicated in an independent cohort. The presence/absence analyses assumed that sequencing depth was roughly uniform across donors, and that assumption may not be true. Because HLA typing was unavailable for some donors at each locus, only the typed subset was used in association tests. According to a later analysis, TCR association rates differed among HLA loci, with DRB1 alleles showing the most associated TCRs and HLA-C alleles showing the fewest. In a later analysis, HLA-associated TCR beta chains were found to be more clonally expanded and to have lower generation probabilities than equally common non-associated chains. Cytomegalovirus status was reported to be diagnosed by the classifier with high specificity and sensitivity in both the original and validation cohorts. A cluster of highly shared sequence variants was judged likely to represent a technical artifact of the sequencing pipeline. The only immune exposure information available for the cohort was CMV serostatus.

The cohort was made up of 650 to 700 healthy bone marrow donors. At the time of sampling, all cohort members were nominally healthy, though unrecorded immune exposures were likely present. The donor was CMV seronegative and was included in the group of a few hundred seronegative cohort members. Every donor gave a peripheral blood sample, and the peripheral blood mononuclear cells from that sample were used for TCR beta sequencing. Genomic DNA was extracted from the blood cell samples with the Qiagen DNeasy Blood Extraction Kit. Libraries came from the immunoSEQ multiplex PCR assay. A mixture of 60 forward primers for TCR Vbeta segments and 13 reverse primers for TCR Jbeta segments was used in the multiplex PCR. The CDR3 region of rearranged TCR beta genes was amplified from genomic DNA by a multiplex PCR assay. Amplified TCR beta libraries were sequenced as 87-base-pair reads on the Illumina HiSeq System. On the authors' methods: In a later analysis, 70 million to 95 million unique TCR beta chains were counted across the roughly 670 repertoires, and roughly 9.9 million of these chains were shared by at least two donors. To remove PCR and sequencing errors, raw reads were error-corrected and collapsed into unique sequences using a nearest-neighbor algorithm that merged closely related sequences. Alignment of CDR3 sequences to IMGT reference sequences was used to assign V, D and J gene segments. For a sequence to be retained, a match of at least six nucleotides was required to both a V gene segment and a J gene segment. Rearrangements were classified as productive when the CDR3 lacked stop codons and remained in frame with V and J, and all other rearrangements were classified as non-productive. CDR3 was defined according to IMGT convention as the region running from the second conserved V-encoded cysteine to the conserved J-encoded phenylalanine. In an earlier analysis of roughly 580 of the donors, sequences lacking an unambiguous match to a single V gene segment were excluded. In an earlier analysis of 450 to 750 of the donors, a V segment was called functional when productive rearrangements were above 56.7%, and segregating when the standard deviation between donors exceeded 5%. To diagnose cytomegalovirus status from the catalog of TCR beta chain sequences, a statistical classification framework was built. In a later analysis, TCR nucleotide sequences were compared against IMGT/GENE-DB human TR gene sequences so that V and J genes could be assigned. In a later analysis, CDR3 sequences and most-parsimonious VDJ recombination scenarios were assigned using the TCRdist pipeline. In a later analysis, every TCR beta chain was defined by the combination of its CDR3 amino acid sequence and its V-gene family, and reads without a unique V-gene family were dropped. In a later analysis, around 650 highly shared, low-generation-probability nucleotide sequences were removed to address suspected cross-contamination and a sequencing artifact. In a later analysis, a clonal expansion index was calculated for each public chain from normalized within-repertoire ranks of inferred template counts. In a later analysis, generation probabilities were computed using a VDJ recombination model fitted to out-of-frame rearrangements, and the results were checked against IGoR. In a later analysis, TCR-TCR, TCR-HLA and TCR-CMV co-occurrence was scored with hypergeometric tests, and a repertoire-size bias correction was applied to TCR pairs. False discovery rates were estimated in a later analysis by permuting HLA or CMV assignments 20 times. In a later analysis, co-occurring TCRs were grouped with DBSCAN, and TCRdist sequence similarity was added when clustering was performed within HLA-allele-positive subsets. Repertoires with fewer than 30,000 or more than 120,000 public chains were left out of co-occurrence clustering, as were roughly five repertoires with anomalous nucleotide sharing. TCRdb limited this immuneACCESS table to in-frame rearrangements with V and J called. A share of clones is missing; checked studies link under half to unresolved V genes, and the rest is unexplained. That table is the source of V, J and clone size, and D and trimming were worked out from the DNA. The table for this sample records over 100,000 clones. Of the sample, around 3.4% falls within the top ten clones.

In regard to this clone: No cognate antigen has been identified for it.

The germline V and J ends show losses of 5 bases and 4 bases respectively, and no gene match explains 7 bases of the junction. Counted from cysteine to phenylalanine, this CDR3 has 14 amino acids. The kept DNA is CDR3 alone, 42 bases in frame from the first base. The germline V gene (reference sequence) yields MNHEY for CDR1 and SMNVEV for CDR2. Sequencing used PBMCs. The V and J genes are TRBV27 and TRBJ1-2, with 7 central nucleotides matching TRBD1. The sequence derives from a man younger than 45 in good health and CMV-seronegative. The CDR3 has the sequence CASSPSGQTYGYTF. The DNA sequence is TGTGCCAGCAGTCCCTCGGGACAGACCTATGGCTACACCTTC.